Shown below are 9 T cell receptor beta chains from a single sample sequenced in a study of cytomegalovirus exposure and HLA in healthy donors. The study ran its PCR with 60 Vbeta and 13 Jbeta primers. Here immunoSEQ multiplex PCR was the method, and the copy in TCRdb shows in-frame clones only, minus some. In the table there are about 89,000 clones, 75% to 80% of which are singletons. What was sequenced was PBMCs. The receptors stem from a man aged 25-45 years in good health and CMV-seronegative.

This clone appeared once. The CDR3 DNA sequence: TGTGCCAGCAGTTCGGGGACAGGGGGCGGGGAGCTGTTTTTT. Amino acid sequence: CASSSGTGGGELFF. The rearrangement links TRBV27 to TRBJ2-2; 11 bases align to TRBD1. The CDR3 length is 14 residues. Trimming took 4 bases from V and 7 from J; bases not matched to a gene: 2. Per the germline V gene, CDR1 is MNHEY and CDR2 is SMNVEV (reference sequence).

The V call is TRBV6-5, the J call TRBJ1-5; D unresolved. Germline V gene sequence: CDR1 MNHEY, CDR2 SVGAGI. The CDR3 extends over 13 amino acids. Trimming shortened V by 0 bases and J by 4 bases, and 4 bases separated the two germline ends. The CDR3 DNA sequence: TGTGCCAGCAGTTACTCGTTAAATCAGCCCCAGCATTTT. It is translated as CASSYSLNQPQHF.

This clone was seen only once. This chain links TRBV2 with TRBJ2-7; 7 bases align to TRBD2. Germline loops: CDR1 SNHLY, CDR2 FYNNEI. The junction had 7 bases not matched to a gene; V was cut back by 8 bases and J by 0 bases. The CDR3 is 14 amino acids. The CDR3 DNA follows: TGTGCCAGCGTCAGACTAGCCGCCTCCTACGAGCAGTACTTC. Translated, it gives CASVRLAASYEQYF.

V and J are TRBV6-6 and TRBJ1-5; D uncertain. V was trimmed by 8 bases and J by 2 bases, leaving 7 bases between them. This CDR3 spans 12 amino acids. Germline CDR1 and CDR2: MNHNY and SVGAGI (reference sequence). The CDR3 DNA follows: TGTGCCAGCGGAGAGGGCAATCAGCCCCAGCATTTT. Translating it yields CASGEGNQPQHF.

The CDR3: CASSPGTSGIYEQYF. The CDR3, as DNA: TGTGCCAGCAGCCCCGGGACTAGCGGGATATACGAGCAGTACTTC. The J gene is TRBJ2-7, the V gene TRBV5-4; 13 bases are a match to TRBD2. The CDR3 is made up of 15 amino acids. CDR1 and CDR2 from the germline V gene are SGHNT and YYREEE (reference sequence). The V gene end was trimmed by 4 bases and the J gene end by 4 bases; junction bases not matched to a gene: 5.

The J gene is TRBJ2-7, the V gene TRBV5-4; D not certain. Per germline, CDR1 SGHNT and CDR2 YYREEE (reference sequence). The CDR3 spans 12 residues. The ends were cut back, 0 bases at V and 3 bases at J, with 4 bases in the middle. CDR3 in DNA: TGTGCCAGCAGCTTGGACAACTACGAGCAGTACTTC. Its translation: CASSLDNYEQYF.

The CDR3 bases are TGTGCCAGCAGCGAACGAAGGGGGAACACCGGGGAGCTGTTTTTT. Encoded protein: CASSERRGNTGELFF. The chain combines TRBV2 with TRBJ2-2, with D maybe TRBD1 (5 bases). The CDR3 consists of 15 residues. Germline V gene sequence: CDR1 SNHLY, CDR2 FYNNEI. The V end was cut by 6 bases, the J end by 1 base, with 12 bases between.

The V call is TRBV18, the J call TRBJ1-3; maybe TRBD1 (5 bases). This CDR3 has 14 residues. Trimming removed 5 bases from V and 4 bases from J, with 12 bases in between. Germline CDR1 is KGHSH and CDR2 is LQKENI. In DNA, the CDR3 is TGTGCCAGCTCATCGCAGGGTACAGGAAACACCATATATTTT. Protein sequence: CASSSQGTGNTIYF.

The chain carries TRBV14 and TRBJ2-1, with TRBD2 matching over 9 bases. This CDR3 has 16 amino acids. V was pared by 0 bases and J by 9 bases, with 9 bases of the junction left unmatched. Germline CDR1 is SGHDN and CDR2 is FVKESK. The CDR3 sequence: CASSQDGLAGVGEQFF. As DNA, the CDR3 is TGTGCCAGCAGCCAAGATGGTTTAGCGGGGGTGGGTGAGCAGTTCTTC. The full variable domain, completed using reference TRBV14 and TRBJ2-1, is EAGVTQFPSHSVIEKGQTVTLRCDPISGHDNLYWYRRVMGKEIKFLLHFVKESKQDESGMPNNRFLAERTGGTYSTLKVQPAELEDSGVYFCASSQDGLAGVGEQFFGPGTRLTVL.